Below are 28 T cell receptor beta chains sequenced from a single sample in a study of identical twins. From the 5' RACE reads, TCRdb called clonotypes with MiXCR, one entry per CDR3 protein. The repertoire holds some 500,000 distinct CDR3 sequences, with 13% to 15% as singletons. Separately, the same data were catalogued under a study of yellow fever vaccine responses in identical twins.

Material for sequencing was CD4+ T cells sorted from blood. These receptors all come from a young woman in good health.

The CDR3 DNA is TGTGCCAGCAGTTTAACAGGACGCCCCTACGAGCAGTACTTC. Protein sequence: CASSLTGRPYEQYF. The chain combines TRBV12-3 or TRBV12-4 with TRBJ2-7; D possibly corresponds to TRBD1 (5 bases). Trimming stripped 2 bases from V and 2 bases from J, with 10 bases between. The CDR3 has 14 amino acids.

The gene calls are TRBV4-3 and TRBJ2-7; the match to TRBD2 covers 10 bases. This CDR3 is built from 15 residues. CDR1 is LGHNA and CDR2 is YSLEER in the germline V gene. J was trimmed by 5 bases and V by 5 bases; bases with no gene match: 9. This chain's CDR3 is CASSNGLAVIHEQYF. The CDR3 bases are TGCGCCAGCAGCAACGGACTAGCGGTGATTCACGAGCAGTACTTC.

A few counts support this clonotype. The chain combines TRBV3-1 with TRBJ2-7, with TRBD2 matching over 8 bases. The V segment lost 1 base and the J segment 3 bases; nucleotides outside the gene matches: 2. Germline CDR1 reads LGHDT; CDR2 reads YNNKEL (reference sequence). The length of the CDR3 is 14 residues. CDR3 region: CASSQAGGFYEQYF. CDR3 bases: TGTGCCAGCAGCCAAGCGGGGGGGTTCTACGAGCAGTACTTC.

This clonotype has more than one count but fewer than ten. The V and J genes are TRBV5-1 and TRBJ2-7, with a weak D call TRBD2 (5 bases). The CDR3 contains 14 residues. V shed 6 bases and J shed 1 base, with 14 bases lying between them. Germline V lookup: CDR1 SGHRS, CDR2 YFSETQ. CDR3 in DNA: TGCGCCAGCAAAGATGAGGGTGGGTCCTACGAGCAGTACTTC. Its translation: CASKDEGGSYEQYF.

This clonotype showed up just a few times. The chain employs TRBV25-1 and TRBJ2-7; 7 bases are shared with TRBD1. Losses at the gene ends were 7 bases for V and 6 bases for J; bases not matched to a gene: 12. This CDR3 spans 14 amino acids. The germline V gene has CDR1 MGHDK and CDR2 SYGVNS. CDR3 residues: CASNEQGRNGEQYF. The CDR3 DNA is TGTGCCAGCAACGAACAGGGGCGGAATGGCGAGCAGTACTTC.

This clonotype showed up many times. CDR3 DNA sequence: TGTGCCAGCAGTCCCGGTGGTCAGACGCAGTATTTT. This sequence encodes CASSPGGQTQYF. The V and J genes are TRBV12-3 or TRBV12-4 and TRBJ2-3; D gene uncertain. The V gene lost 5 bases and the J gene lost 9 bases, with 12 bases spanning the gap. The CDR3 consists of 12 residues.

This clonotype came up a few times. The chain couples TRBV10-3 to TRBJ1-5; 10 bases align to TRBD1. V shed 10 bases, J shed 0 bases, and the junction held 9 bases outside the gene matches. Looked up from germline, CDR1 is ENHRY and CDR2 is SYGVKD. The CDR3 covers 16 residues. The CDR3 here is CATRDRGSHSNQPQHF. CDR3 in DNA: TGTGCCACAAGGGACAGGGGTTCGCATAGCAATCAGCCCCAGCATTTT.

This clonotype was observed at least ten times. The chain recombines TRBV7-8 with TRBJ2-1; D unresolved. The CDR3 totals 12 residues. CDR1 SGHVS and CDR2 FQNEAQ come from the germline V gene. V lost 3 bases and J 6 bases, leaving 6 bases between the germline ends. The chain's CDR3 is CASSFSANEQFF. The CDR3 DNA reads TGTGCCAGCAGCTTCAGCGCCAATGAGCAGTTCTTC.

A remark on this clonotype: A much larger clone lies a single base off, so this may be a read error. In nucleotides, the CDR3 is TGTGCCAGCAGTTTATGGGAAGATACGCAGTATTTT. Its translation: CASSLWEDTQYF. This chain links TRBV12-3 or TRBV12-4 with TRBJ2-3; D gene uncertain. This CDR3 spans 12 amino acids. V was trimmed by 2 bases and J by 5 bases, leaving 5 bases between them.

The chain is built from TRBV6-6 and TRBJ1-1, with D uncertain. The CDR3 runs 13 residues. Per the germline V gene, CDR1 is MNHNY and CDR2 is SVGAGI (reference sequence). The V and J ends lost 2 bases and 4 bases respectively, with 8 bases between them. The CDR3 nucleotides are TGTGCCAGCAGTTACCCGTCGGGCACTGAAGCTTTCTTT. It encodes CASSYPSGTEAFF.

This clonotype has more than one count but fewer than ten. CDR3 in DNA: TGTGCCAGCAGCTTAGGTACTAGCGGGGTCCAAATCTACGAGCAGTACTTC. Residues: CASSLGTSGVQIYEQYF. The V gene is TRBV7-2, the J gene TRBJ2-7; TRBD2 matches 10 bases. Germline lookup yields CDR1 SGHTA and CDR2 FQGNSA. V lost 1 base, J lost 3 bases, and 9 bases stayed unmatched. This CDR3 comprises 17 residues.

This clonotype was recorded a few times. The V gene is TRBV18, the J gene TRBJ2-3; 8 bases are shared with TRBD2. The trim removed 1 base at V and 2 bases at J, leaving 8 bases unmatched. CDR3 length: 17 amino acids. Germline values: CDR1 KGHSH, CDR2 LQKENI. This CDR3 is CASSPRVEAGVTDTQYF. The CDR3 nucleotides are TGTGCCAGCTCACCACGAGTTGAAGCGGGGGTCACAGATACGCAGTATTTT.

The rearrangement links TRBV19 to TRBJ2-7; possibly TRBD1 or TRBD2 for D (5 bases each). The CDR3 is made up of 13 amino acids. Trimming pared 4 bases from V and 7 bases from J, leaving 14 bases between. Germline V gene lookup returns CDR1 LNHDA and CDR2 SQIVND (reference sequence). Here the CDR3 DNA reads TGTGCCAGTAGTACGATGGGACCTGGTGAGCAGTACTTC. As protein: CASSTMGPGEQYF.

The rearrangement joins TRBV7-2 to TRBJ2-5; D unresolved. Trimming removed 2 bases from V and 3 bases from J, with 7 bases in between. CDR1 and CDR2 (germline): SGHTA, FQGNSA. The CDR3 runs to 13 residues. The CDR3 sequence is CASSLTTKETQYF. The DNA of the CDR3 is TGTGCCAGCAGCTTAACAACCAAAGAGACCCAGTACTTC. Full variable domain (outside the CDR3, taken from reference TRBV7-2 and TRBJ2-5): GAGVSQSPSNKVTEKGKDVELRCDPISGHTALYWYRQSLGQGLEFLIYFQGNSAPDKSGLPSDRFSAERTGGSVSTLTIQRTQQEDSAVYLCASSLTTKETQYFGPGTRLLVL.

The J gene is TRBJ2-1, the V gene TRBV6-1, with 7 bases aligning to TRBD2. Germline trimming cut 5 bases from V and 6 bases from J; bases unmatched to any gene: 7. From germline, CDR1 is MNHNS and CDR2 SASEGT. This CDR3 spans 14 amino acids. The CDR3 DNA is TGTGCCAGCAGTATTCTACTAGCGCCCAATGAGCAGTTCTTC. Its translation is CASSILLAPNEQFF.

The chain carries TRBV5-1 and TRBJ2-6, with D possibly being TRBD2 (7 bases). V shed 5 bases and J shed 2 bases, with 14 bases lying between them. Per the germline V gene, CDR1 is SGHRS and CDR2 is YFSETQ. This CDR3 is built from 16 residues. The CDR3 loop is CASRREGGPGANVLTF. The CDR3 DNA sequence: TGCGCCAGCAGAAGGGAGGGGGGACCTGGGGCCAACGTCCTGACTTTC. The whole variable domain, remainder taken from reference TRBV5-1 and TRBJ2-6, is KAGVTQTPRYLIKTRGQQVTLSCSPISGHRSVSWYQQTPGQGLQFLFEYFSETQRNKGNFPGRFSGRQFSNSRSEMNVSTLELGDSALYLCASRREGGPGANVLTFGAGSRLTVL.

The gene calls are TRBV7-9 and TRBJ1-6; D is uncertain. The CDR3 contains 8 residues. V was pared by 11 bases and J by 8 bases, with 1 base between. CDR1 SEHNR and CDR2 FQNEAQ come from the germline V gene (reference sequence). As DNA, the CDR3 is TGTGCCGATTCACCCCTCCACTTT. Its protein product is CADSPLHF.

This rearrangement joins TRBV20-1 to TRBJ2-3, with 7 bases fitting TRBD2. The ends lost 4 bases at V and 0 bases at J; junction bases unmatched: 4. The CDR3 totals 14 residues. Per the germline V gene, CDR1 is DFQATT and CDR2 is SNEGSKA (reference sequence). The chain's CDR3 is CSATRGTSTDTQYF. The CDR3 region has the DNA TGCAGTGCTACGCGGGGGACCAGCACAGATACGCAGTATTTT.

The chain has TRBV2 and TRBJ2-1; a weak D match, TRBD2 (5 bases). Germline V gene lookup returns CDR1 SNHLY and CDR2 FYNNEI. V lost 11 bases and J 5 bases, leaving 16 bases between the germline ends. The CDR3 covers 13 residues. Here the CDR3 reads CAAQDDGDNEQFF. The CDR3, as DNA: TGTGCCGCCCAAGACGACGGGGACAATGAGCAGTTCTTC.

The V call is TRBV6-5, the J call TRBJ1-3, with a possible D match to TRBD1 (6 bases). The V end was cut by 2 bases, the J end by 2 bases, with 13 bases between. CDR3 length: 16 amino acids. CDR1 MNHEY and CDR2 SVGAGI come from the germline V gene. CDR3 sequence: CASSYGQGPTGNTIYF. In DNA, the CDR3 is TGTGCCAGCAGTTACGGCCAGGGGCCTACTGGAAACACCATATATTTT.

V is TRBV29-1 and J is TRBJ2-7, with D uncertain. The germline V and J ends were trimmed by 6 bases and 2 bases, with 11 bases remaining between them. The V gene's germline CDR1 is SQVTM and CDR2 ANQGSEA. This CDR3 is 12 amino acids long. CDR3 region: CSVLTSPYEQYF. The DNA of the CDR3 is TGCAGCGTCCTGACGTCGCCCTACGAGCAGTACTTC.

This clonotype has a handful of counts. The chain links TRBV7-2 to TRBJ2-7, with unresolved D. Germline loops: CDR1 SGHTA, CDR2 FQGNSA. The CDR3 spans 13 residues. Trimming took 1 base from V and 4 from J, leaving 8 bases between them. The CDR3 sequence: CASSLVVLYEQYF. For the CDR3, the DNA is TGTGCCAGCAGCTTAGTTGTTCTGTACGAGCAGTACTTC.

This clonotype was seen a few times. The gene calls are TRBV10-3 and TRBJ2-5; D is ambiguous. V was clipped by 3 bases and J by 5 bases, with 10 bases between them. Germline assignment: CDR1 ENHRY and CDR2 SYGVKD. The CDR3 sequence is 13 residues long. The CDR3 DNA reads TGTGCCATCAGTGATTGGGATTCGGAGACCCAGTACTTC. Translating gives CAISDWDSETQYF.

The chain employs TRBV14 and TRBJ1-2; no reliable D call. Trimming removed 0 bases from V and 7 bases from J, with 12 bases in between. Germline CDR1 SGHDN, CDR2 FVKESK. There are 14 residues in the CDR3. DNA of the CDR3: TGTGCCAGCAGCCAAGACGGAGGGTTGGTTGGCTACACCTTC. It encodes CASSQDGGLVGYTF.

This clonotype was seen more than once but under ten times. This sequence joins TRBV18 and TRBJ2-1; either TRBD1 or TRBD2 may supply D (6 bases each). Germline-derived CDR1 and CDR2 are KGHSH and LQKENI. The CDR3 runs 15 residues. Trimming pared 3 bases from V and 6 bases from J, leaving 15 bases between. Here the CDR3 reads CASSPHEGGVNEQFF. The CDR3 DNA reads TGTGCCAGCTCACCCCACGAGGGGGGAGTCAATGAGCAGTTCTTC.

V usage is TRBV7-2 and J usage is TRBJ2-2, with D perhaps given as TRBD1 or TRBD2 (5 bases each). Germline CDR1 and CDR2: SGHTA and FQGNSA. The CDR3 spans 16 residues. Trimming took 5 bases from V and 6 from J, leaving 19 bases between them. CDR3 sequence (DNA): TGTGCCAGCAGCCTCGCCTTGGTGGGGACCCCCGGGGAGCTGTTTTTT. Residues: CASSLALVGTPGELFF.

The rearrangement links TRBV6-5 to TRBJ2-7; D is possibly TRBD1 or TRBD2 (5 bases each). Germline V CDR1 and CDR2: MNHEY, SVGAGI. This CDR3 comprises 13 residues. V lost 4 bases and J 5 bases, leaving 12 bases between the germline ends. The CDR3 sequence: CASSSPRGHEQYF. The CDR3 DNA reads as TGTGCCAGCAGTTCCCCCCGGGGCCACGAGCAGTACTTC.

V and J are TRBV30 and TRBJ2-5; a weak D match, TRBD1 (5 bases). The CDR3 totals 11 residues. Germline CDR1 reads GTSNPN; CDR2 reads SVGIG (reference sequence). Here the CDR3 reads CKMDTKETQYF. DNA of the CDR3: TGTAAGATGGACACGAAAGAGACCCAGTACTTC.